This TCR beta chain was recovered during a study of early T cells in non-severe SARS-CoV-2 infection. Overall study context: The study sequenced bulk RNA from unsorted whole blood, with chains unpaired. Study-level points and caveats: Matching against VDJdb likely underestimated virus-specific expansions, favoring anti-spike CD8.

Many counts were recorded for this clonotype. Antigen unknown. Germline CDR1 DFQATT, CDR2 SNEGSKA (reference sequence). V was clipped by 2 bases and J by 5 bases; unmatched bases: 11. CDR3 length equals 15 residues. The protocol attached unique molecular identifiers to individual cDNA molecules. MiXCR, run by TCRdb on the 5' RACE reads, gives a single entry per CDR3 protein. The sample yields roughly 49,000 distinct CDR3 sequences, 3.5% to 4.5% seen once. The chain couples TRBV20-1 to TRBJ2-7, with 8 nucleotides matching TRBD2. This TCR derives from an adult who was a healthcare worker with PCR-confirmed SARS-CoV-2 infection or an uninfected control (not recorded which). Sequenced material: whole blood. CDR3 region: CSARSPGLEGHEQYF. The CDR3 DNA is TGCAGTGCTAGATCCCCGGGACTAGAGGGCCACGAGCAGTACTTC.